This T cell receptor (beta chain) is from a study of early T cells in non-severe SARS-CoV-2 infection. This clonotype was seen only a few times. Germline CDR1 reads SQVTM; CDR2 reads ANQGSEA. V gave up 6 bases and J gave up 6 bases; unmatched junction bases: 6. The CDR3 is 12 amino acids. Individual cDNA molecules received unique molecular identifiers during library preparation. TCRdb processed the 5' RACE reads anew with MiXCR; each CDR3 protein has one entry. The sample shows over 50,000 distinct CDR3 sequences, approximately 8% of them seen only once. The sample taken for sequencing was whole blood. The chain has TRBV29-1 and TRBJ1-2, with 8 bases matching TRBD1. This clonotype was obtained from an adult who was a healthcare worker with PCR-confirmed SARS-CoV-2 infection or an uninfected control (not recorded which). CDR3: CSVRTGSDGYTF. CDR3 nucleotides: TGCAGCGTCAGGACAGGGTCCGATGGCTACACCTTC.